This TCR beta chain was captured by sequencing in a study of blood T cells in healthy people across ages. Across the study: Template switching recovered approximately one barcoded beta molecule for every two T cells.

Germline V gives CDR1 SQVTM, CDR2 ANQGSEA. The CDR3 loop spans 15 amino acids. Study observations and caveats: With age, beta diversity per million T cells declined roughly linearly, significantly by 30 to 40. Both naive CD4+ cell counts and diversity were greater in long-lived donors than in aged donors.

Worth noting for this clonotype: Its target is unknown.

Combining a sample-barcoded 5' primer with a J-beta primer mix, a second PCR ran for roughly 7 to 12 cycles. Via MiXCR, TCRdb re-called the 5' RACE reads, giving one row per CDR3 protein. The table lists around 2 million distinct CDR3 sequences, roughly two fifths of them singletons. V usage is TRBV29-1 and J usage is TRBJ2-5; maybe TRBD2 (7 bases). The better agreement between TRBJ2-1 and the DNA end casts doubt on the J call. This receptor was obtained from a human donor in good health. Sequencing was performed on blood. In DNA form, the CDR3 reads TGCAGCGCTTCACGGGGGGCGATTTTCCAAGAGACCCAGTTCTTC. Translating gives CSASRGAIFQETQFF.